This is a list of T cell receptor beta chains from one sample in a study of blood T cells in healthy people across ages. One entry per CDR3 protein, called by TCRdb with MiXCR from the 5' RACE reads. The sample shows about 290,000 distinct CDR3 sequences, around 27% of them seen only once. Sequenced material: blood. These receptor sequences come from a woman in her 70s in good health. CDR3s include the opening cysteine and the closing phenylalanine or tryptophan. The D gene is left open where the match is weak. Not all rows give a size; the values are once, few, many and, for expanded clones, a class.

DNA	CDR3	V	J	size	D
TGTGCCATCAGTGAGGGGACAGGGGCCGCCTACGAGCAGTACTTC	CAISEGTGAAYEQYF	TRBV10-3	TRBJ2-7	few	TRBD1
TGTGCCAGCCTGACAGGGGGCGTTTACGAGCAGTACTTC	CASLTGGVYEQYF	TRBV6-1	TRBJ2-7	-	TRBD1
TGTGCCATCACGCGAGAATTGAATGATAAACTGTTTTTT	CAITRELNDKLFF	TRBV10-3	TRBJ1-4	few	-
TGCAGTGCTGAGACTAGCGGGGAGGAGGTGGATACGCAGTATTTT	CSAETSGEEVDTQYF	TRBV20-1	TRBJ2-3	once	TRBD2
TGTGCCAGCAGTCCCCGACCCCAGCGGACTGAAGCTTTCTTT	CASSPRPQRTEAFF	TRBV28	TRBJ1-1	-	-
TGTGCCAGCAGCTTGGGTTGGGCTCTCGAGCAGTACTTC	CASSLGWALEQYF	TRBV5-6	TRBJ2-7	few	-
TGTGCCAGCAGCGGGCTAAATTCACCCCTCCACTTT	CASSGLNSPLHF	TRBV3-1	TRBJ1-6	many	-
TGTGCCAGCAGCCAAGAGGGGGTCCGTAGCACAGATACGCAGTATTTT	CASSQEGVRSTDTQYF	TRBV14	TRBJ2-3	few	-
TGTGCCAGCAGTCCCACGCGGGGGGCCCTCTACAATGAGCAGTTCTTC	CASSPTRGALYNEQFF	TRBV3-1	TRBJ2-1	-	TRBD2
TGCAGTGCTAGAGACCCTGGGACAGGGGATGGCTACACCTTC	CSARDPGTGDGYTF	TRBV20-1	TRBJ1-2	-	TRBD1
-	CASSSSGPYEQYF	TRBV3-1	TRBJ2-7	-	-
TGTGCCAGCAGTCAGGAAGGTGCGGGAGCCCGCTACGAGCAGTACTTC	CASSQEGAGARYEQYF	TRBV6-2/TRBV6-3	TRBJ2-7	-	TRBD2
TGTGCCAGCAGCCAAGAGCCGGGACTAGCGGGGGGGTACAATGAGCAGTTCTTC	CASSQEPGLAGGYNEQFF	TRBV4-2	TRBJ2-1	many	TRBD2
TGTGCCAGCAGCTCAGAAAGGGCCGGGACTAGCGCCTACAATGAGCAGTTCTTC	CASSSERAGTSAYNEQFF	TRBV5-5	TRBJ2-1	-	TRBD2
TGTGCCAGCAGCTTTGACAGGGGACCCTACGAGCAGTACTTC	CASSFDRGPYEQYF	TRBV9	TRBJ2-7	many	TRBD1
TGCGCCAGCAGCCAAGGCATGGGAAACACTGAAGCTTTCTTT	CASSQGMGNTEAFF	TRBV5-1	TRBJ1-1	few	-